This T cell receptor beta chain was observed in a study of cytomegalovirus exposure and HLA in healthy donors (TCRdb year 2017). Background on the whole study: An earlier analysis of some 500 of the donors reported 276 Gb of sequence data and 117 million unique TCR beta sequences from 190 million or so T cells. An early release that covered fewer than 800 HLA-typed donors contained approximately 300 gigabases of sequencing data and around 85 million unique TCR sequences. Among the roughly 400 genotyped donors, around 81% belonged to the genetic ancestry cluster associated with self-reported Caucasian donors. The study aimed to test whether cataloging public T cell receptors could reveal signatures of past pathogen exposure. The study used immunosequencing to profile the T cell repertoires of several hundred subjects and linked those repertoires to cytomegalovirus serostatus. Along with the approximately 650-subject first cohort, a separate validation cohort of around 110 different subjects was used. To predict cytomegalovirus infection status, the study brought together high-throughput TCR immunosequencing, statistical association of individual TCRs with disease status, and machine learning. A later analysis re-analyzed previously published TCR beta repertoires from 600 to 850 donors and added high-resolution HLA genotyping to study TCR occurrence patterns. The later analysis used no new phenotypic data to find candidate immune exposures, relying instead on TCR beta sequences and their occurrence across donors. An earlier analysis of around 640 of the donors used high-throughput TCR beta sequencing to judge whether each TCR beta V gene segment behaved as functional or pseudogenic. Donor age, sex, ethnicity and CMV serostatus were compiled together with the repertoire data. A later genetic analysis took genome-wide SNP genotypes for about three fifths of the roughly 670 donors and used that subset as a discovery cohort. All discovery cohort repertoires had been generated on a single sequencing platform. Class I and class II HLA loci were covered by the typing at four-digit resolution. Typing coverage varied by locus: roughly 620-630 donors for A, B, C, DRB1 and DQB1; under 550 for DQA1; around 610 for DPA1; approximately 470 for DPB1. Roughly 5 DR-DQ haplotypes were handled as single units for association and clustering because linkage in the cohort was strong. Across under 500 genotyped donors of the cohort, an average of roughly 250,000 unique TCR beta nucleotide sequences per donor were sequenced, and about a sixth of those sequences were non-productive.

In regard to this clone: The antigen it recognizes is unknown. The input lacks base qualities; no much larger clone sits a single base away.

The cohort was made up of roughly 670 healthy bone marrow donors. At the time of sampling, every cohort member was nominally healthy, though immune exposures that went unrecorded were likely present. CMV serostatus was positive for about 270 and negative for about 55% of the roughly 670 cohort members, and was not recorded for this donor. Every donor gave a peripheral blood sample, and the peripheral blood mononuclear cells from that sample were used for TCR beta sequencing. Genomic DNA extraction from the blood cell samples was performed with the Qiagen DNeasy Blood Extraction Kit. V trim: 5 bases; J trim: 2 bases; unmatched bases: 7. According to the germline V gene, CDR1 reads SGHVS and CDR2 reads FNYEAQ. The cysteine opens and the phenylalanine closes a CDR3 of 15 amino acids. Only the CDR3 portion is preserved as DNA: 45 bases, with reading frame beginning at the first base. The study at large found these results: The classifier was reported to diagnose cytomegalovirus status with high specificity and sensitivity in both the original cohort and the validation cohort. An earlier analysis of approximately 600 of the donors showed that most TCR beta V segments appeared in productive rearrangements either about 87% or about 30% of the time, which broadly matched IMGT annotations. HLA typing was unavailable for some donors at each locus, so association tests used only the typed subset. Correlated functional status among segregating V segments might reflect linkage disequilibrium, but an unknown experimental factor could not be ruled out. A later analysis found that HLA-associated TCR beta chains were more clonally expanded and had lower generation probabilities than equally common non-associated chains. Specific HLA alleles were associated with more than 15,000 TCR beta sequences at a false discovery rate of 0.05 in a later analysis. A later genetic analysis reported fewer N-insertions in productive TCRs among donors in an Asian-associated ancestry cluster than the approximately 700-donor mean. Roughly uniform sequencing depth across donors was assumed in presence/absence analyses, although this assumption may not hold. The 87-base-pair reads could not distinguish some IMGT-functional V segments, including TRBV6-2 and TRBV6-3, so those segments were excluded. About 15 rarely observed V segments, including chromosome 9 orphons, were excluded from the earlier analysis of some 590 of the donors because counts were too low. While some public TCRs were present in many individuals, most TCR sequences turned up only very rarely across donors. A further reported finding was that TCR beta sequences accurately predicted the HLA-A and HLA-B alleles for most subjects in the first cohort. It was suggested by the authors that the approach could potentially be generalized to other disease states and immunological phenotypes. A total of 164 TCR beta chains were listed by the study as associated with cytomegalovirus. A few of the identified cytomegalovirus-associated TCR beta chains were confirmed in vitro to be specific for cytomegalovirus antigens. According to a later analysis, TCR association rates differed among HLA loci, with DRB1 alleles showing the most associated TCRs and HLA-C alleles showing the fewest. CMV serostatus was the only immune exposure information available for the cohort. When HLA alleles, especially DR and DQ, strongly co-occurred, attributing TCR associations to individual alleles was difficult. A cluster of highly shared sequence variants was judged likely to represent a technical artifact of the sequencing pipeline. In a later analysis, several top co-occurrence clusters were reported to appear linked to parvovirus B19, influenza, CMV and Epstein-Barr virus. The cohort was sequenced for TCR beta chains only, and without alpha or paired-chain data the features that could be detected were limited. A later genetic analysis associated a missense DCLRE1C variant with V-gene and J-gene trimming of TCR beta chains, and an independent cohort replicated the association. A later analysis found that most CMV-associated TCR beta chains appeared HLA-restricted, with HLA associations seemingly driven largely by CMV exposure.

Libraries were made using the immunoSEQ multiplex PCR assay. For the multiplex PCR, a mixture combining 60 forward primers for TCR Vbeta segments and 13 reverse primers for TCR Jbeta segments was used. A multiplex PCR assay on genomic DNA amplified the CDR3 region of rearranged TCR beta genes. The amplified TCR beta libraries were sequenced on the Illumina HiSeq System as 87-base-pair reads. Processing in the source paper ran as follows. Across the 670 or so repertoires, a later analysis counted approximately 75 million unique TCR beta chains, 9.5 million to 12 million of which were shared by at least two donors. A nearest-neighbor algorithm error-corrected the raw reads and collapsed the reads into unique sequences, merging closely related sequences to remove PCR and sequencing errors. To assign V, D and J gene segments, CDR3 sequences were aligned to IMGT reference sequences. For a sequence to be retained, a match of at least six nucleotides was required to both a V gene segment and a J gene segment. A rearrangement was called productive if the CDR3 had no stop codons and remained in frame with V and J, and every other rearrangement was called non-productive. CDR3 was defined by IMGT convention, running from the second conserved V-encoded cysteine to the conserved J-encoded phenylalanine. The earlier analysis of fewer than 750 of the donors excluded sequences that lacked an unambiguous match to a single V gene segment. An earlier analysis of under 750 of the donors called V segments functional above 56.7% productive rearrangements and segregating when the between-donor standard deviation exceeded 5%. A statistical classification framework was built to diagnose cytomegalovirus status from the catalog of TCR beta chain sequences. V and J gene assignment, in a later analysis, came from comparing TCR nucleotide sequences with IMGT/GENE-DB human TR gene sequences. A later analysis assigned CDR3 sequences and most-parsimonious VDJ recombination scenarios with the TCRdist pipeline. A later analysis defined each TCR beta chain by its CDR3 amino acid sequence plus V-gene family, and excluded reads lacking a unique V-gene family. In a later analysis, fewer than 600 highly shared, low-generation-probability nucleotide sequences were removed to address suspected cross-contamination and a sequencing artifact. In a later analysis, a clonal expansion index was calculated for each public chain from normalized within-repertoire ranks of inferred template counts. Generation probabilities in a later analysis came from a VDJ recombination model fitted to out-of-frame rearrangements, and those results were checked against IGoR. Hypergeometric tests were used in a later analysis to score TCR-TCR, TCR-HLA and TCR-CMV co-occurrence, with a repertoire-size bias correction applied to the TCR pairs. To estimate false discovery rates, a later analysis permuted the HLA or CMV assignments 20 times. A later analysis grouped co-occurring TCRs with DBSCAN, adding TCRdist sequence similarity when clustering within HLA-allele-positive subsets. Repertoires with fewer than 30,000 or more than 120,000 public chains were left out of co-occurrence clustering, as were several repertoires with anomalous nucleotide sharing. Held by TCRdb, this immuneACCESS table contains in-frame sequences only and omits some clones. Under half of the omission traces to an unresolved V gene where checked; the cause of the rest is unknown. That table is the source of V, J and clone size, and D and trimming were worked out from the DNA. This sample comprises some 130,000 clones, 66% of them detected only once. 1.6% of the sample is taken by the ten largest.

The specimen sequenced was PBMCs. This clonotype was obtained from a human donor in good health. The chain uses TRBV7-6 and TRBJ2-7; TRBD2 aligns with 9 central bases. The CDR3 protein sequence reads: CASSPRAGGPYEQYF. DNA sequence: TGTGCCAGCAGCCCTCGGGCGGGAGGGCCCTACGAGCAGTACTTC. Where the CDR3 stops, the reference TRBV7-6 and TRBJ2-7 genes take over; the full variable domain is GAGVSQSPRYKVTKRGQDVALRCDPISGHVSLYWYRQALGQGPEFLTYFNYEAQQDKSGLPNDRFSAERPEGSISTLTIQRTEQRDSAMYRCASSPRAGGPYEQYFGPGTRLTVT.